This TCR beta chain came from a study of blood T cell repertoires in COVID-19. Study summary: From T cells, B-cell-depleted T cells, or PBMCs came the material, which was cDNA or gDNA.

Original handling: Reference gene primers were amplified, and this amplification served to estimate nucleated cell counts. Libraries were prepared by immunoSEQ multiplex PCR; TCRdb keeps only in-frame clonotypes and omits some of them. The V and J calls and the clone size are those of that table, but D and trimming were determined from the DNA. The table records 130,000 to 150,000 clones, around 90% of them present only once. Germline V CDR1 and CDR2: SGHTA, FQGNSA. Trimming stripped 0 bases from V and 4 bases from J, with 4 bases between. The CDR3 is 14 amino acids. Sequenced material: peripheral blood. The origin of this receptor is a human donor in a cohort sampled during active COVID-19. The chain employs TRBV7-2 and TRBJ2-6, with no clear D. As DNA, the CDR3 is TGTGCCAGCAGCTTAGCGCGGGGGGCCAACGTCCTGACTTTC. Protein product: CASSLARGANVLTF.